This T cell receptor (beta chain) was documented in a study of blood T cells in healthy people across ages. Overall study: Template switching captured about one barcoded beta molecule per two T cells. Whole-study findings and limits: Strong correlation was found linking TCR beta diversity to naive T cell percentage.

Remarks on this clonotype: Its matching antigen is unknown.

The authors isolated at least 7 million PBMCs per sample. The authors ran a second PCR of about 6 to 12 cycles using a sample-barcoded 5' primer and a J-beta primer mix. Tags on each cDNA molecule came from a template-switch adaptor with 12 random nucleotides. TCRdb reanalysed the 5' RACE reads using MiXCR and keeps one entry per CDR3 protein. The table includes around 1,700,000 distinct CDR3 sequences, about 30% detected once. Germline CDR1 reads DFQATT; CDR2 reads SNEGSKA (reference sequence). The CDR3 length is 15 residues. V lost 3 bases to trimming and J lost 7 bases, with 19 bases between them. The J gene is TRBJ1-5, the V gene TRBV20-1, with a weak D call TRBD1 (6 bases). Specimen: blood. The source of this sequence is a woman aged 25 to 39 in good health. CDR3 DNA sequence: TGCAGTGCTAGCCTTCCGGGACACATATTGCAGCCCCAGCATTTT. Its protein product is CSASLPGHILQPQHF.